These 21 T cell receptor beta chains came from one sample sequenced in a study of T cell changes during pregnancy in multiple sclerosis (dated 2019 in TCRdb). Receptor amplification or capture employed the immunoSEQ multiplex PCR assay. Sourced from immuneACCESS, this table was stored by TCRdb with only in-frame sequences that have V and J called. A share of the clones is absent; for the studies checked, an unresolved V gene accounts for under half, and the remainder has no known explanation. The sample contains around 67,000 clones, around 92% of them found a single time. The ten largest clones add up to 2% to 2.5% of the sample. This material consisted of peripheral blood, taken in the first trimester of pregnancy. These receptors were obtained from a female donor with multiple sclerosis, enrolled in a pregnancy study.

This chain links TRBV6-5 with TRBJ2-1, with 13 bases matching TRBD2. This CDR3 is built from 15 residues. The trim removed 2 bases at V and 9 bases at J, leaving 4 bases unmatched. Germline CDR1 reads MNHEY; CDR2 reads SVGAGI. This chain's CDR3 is CASSYATSGRGEQFF. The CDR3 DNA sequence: TGTGCCAGCAGTTACGCCACTAGCGGGAGGGGTGAGCAGTTCTTC.

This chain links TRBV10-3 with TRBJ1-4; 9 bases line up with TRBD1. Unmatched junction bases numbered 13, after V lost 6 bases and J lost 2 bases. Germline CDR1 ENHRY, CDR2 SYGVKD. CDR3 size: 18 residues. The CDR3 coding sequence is TGTGCCATCAGCGATTCCTTAGGGACAGGGAATACTAATGAAAAACTGTTTTTT. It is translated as CAISDSLGTGNTNEKLFF.

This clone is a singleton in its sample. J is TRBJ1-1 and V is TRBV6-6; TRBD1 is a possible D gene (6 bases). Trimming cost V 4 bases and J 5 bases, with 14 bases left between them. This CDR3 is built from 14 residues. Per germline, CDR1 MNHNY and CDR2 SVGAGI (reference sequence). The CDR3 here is CASSFHKTGTEAFF. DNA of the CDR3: TGTGCCAGCAGTTTCCACAAAACAGGGACTGAAGCTTTCTTT.

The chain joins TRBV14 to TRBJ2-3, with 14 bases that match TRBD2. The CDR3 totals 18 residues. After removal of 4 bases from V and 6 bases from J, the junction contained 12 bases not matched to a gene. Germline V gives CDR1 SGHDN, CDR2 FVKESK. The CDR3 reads CASSPSGLAGGQGDTQYF. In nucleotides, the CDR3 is TGTGCCAGCAGCCCTTCTGGACTAGCGGGAGGTCAGGGCGATACGCAGTATTTT.

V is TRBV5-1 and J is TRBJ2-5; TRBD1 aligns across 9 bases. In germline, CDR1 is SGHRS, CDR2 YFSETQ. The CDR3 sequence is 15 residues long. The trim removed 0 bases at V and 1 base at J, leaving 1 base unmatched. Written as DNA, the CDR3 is TGCGCCAGCAGCTTGGGGGGACAGGGCCAAGAGACCCAGTACTTC. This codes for CASSLGGQGQETQYF.

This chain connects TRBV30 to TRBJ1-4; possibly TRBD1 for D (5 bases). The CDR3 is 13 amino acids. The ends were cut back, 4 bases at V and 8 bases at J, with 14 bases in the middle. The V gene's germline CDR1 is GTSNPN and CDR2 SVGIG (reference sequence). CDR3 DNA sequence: TGTGCCTGGAACGGGCAGGGAGGCGAAAAACTGTTTTTT. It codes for CAWNGQGGEKLFF.

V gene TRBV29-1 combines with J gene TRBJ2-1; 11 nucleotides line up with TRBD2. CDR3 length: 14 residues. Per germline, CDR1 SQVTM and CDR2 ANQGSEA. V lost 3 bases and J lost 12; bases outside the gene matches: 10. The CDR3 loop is CSVDPGLAVHGQFF. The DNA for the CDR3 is TGCAGCGTTGATCCGGGACTAGCGGTACATGGGCAGTTCTTC.

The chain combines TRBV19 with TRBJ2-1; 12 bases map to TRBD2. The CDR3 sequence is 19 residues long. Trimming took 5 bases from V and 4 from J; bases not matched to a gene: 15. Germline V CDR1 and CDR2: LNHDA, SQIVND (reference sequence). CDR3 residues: CASSPPSGRARNLYNEQFF. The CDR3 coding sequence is TGTGCCAGTAGTCCTCCTAGCGGGAGGGCTAGAAATCTATACAATGAGCAGTTCTTC.

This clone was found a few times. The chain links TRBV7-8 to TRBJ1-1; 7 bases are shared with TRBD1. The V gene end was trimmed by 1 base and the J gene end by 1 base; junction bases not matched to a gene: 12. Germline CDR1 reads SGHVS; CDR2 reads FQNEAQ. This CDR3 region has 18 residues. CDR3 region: CASSLVLDRSRQNTEAFF. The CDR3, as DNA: TGTGCCAGCAGCTTAGTGTTGGACAGGAGCCGTCAGAACACTGAAGCTTTCTTT.

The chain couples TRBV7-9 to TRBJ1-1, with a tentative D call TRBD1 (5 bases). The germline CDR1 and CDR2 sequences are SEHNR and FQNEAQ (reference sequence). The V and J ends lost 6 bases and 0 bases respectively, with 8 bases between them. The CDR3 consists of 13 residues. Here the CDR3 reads CASSRQMNTEAFF. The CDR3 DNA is TGTGCCAGCAGTCGACAGATGAACACTGAAGCTTTCTTT.

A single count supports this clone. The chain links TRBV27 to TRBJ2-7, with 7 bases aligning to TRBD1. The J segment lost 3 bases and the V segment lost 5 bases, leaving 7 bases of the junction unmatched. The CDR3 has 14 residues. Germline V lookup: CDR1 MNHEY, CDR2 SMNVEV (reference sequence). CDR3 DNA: TGTGCCAGCAGTCACCGGGACAGCCACTACGAGCAGTACTTC. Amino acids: CASSHRDSHYEQYF.

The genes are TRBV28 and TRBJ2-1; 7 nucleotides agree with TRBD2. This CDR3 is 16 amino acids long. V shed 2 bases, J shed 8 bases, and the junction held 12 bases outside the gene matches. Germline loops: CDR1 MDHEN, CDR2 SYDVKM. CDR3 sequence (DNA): TGTGCCAGCAGTTTACATGGGGAGGGCTCGGGGTATGAGCAGTTCTTC. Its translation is CASSLHGEGSGYEQFF.

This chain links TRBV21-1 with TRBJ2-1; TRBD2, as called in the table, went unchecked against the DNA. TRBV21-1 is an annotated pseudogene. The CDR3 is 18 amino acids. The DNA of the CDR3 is TGTGCCAGCAGCAAAGGTAGCGGGAGGGCCTACTCCTACAATGAGCAGTTCTTC. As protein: CASSKGSGRAYSYNEQFF.

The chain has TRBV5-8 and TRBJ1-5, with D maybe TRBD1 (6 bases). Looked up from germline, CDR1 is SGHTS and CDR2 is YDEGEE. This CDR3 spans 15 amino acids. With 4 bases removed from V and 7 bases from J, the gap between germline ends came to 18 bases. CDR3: CASSRNRDRDQPQHF. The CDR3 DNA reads TGTGCCAGCAGCCGTAACAGGGACCGGGACCAGCCCCAGCATTTT.

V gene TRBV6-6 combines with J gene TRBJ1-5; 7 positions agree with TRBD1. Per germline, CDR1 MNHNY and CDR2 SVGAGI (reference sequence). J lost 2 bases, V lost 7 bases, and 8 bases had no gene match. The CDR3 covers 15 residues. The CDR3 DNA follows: TGTGCCAGCAAAGGAGGGGGCGGGGGCAATCAGCCCCAGCATTTT. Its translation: CASKGGGGGNQPQHF.

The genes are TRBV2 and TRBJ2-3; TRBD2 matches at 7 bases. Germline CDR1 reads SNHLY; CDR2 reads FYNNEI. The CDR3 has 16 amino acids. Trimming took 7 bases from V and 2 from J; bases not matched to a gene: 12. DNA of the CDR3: TGTGCCAGCATCGAATGGGCTAGCGGATACACAGATACGCAGTATTTT. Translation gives CASIEWASGYTDTQYF.

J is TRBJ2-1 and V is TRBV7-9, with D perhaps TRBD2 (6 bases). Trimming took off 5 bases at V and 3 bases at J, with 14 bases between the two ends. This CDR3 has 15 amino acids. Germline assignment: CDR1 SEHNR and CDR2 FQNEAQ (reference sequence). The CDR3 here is CASSQETAGYNEQFF. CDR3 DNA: TGTGCCAGCAGCCAAGAAACAGCGGGCTACAATGAGCAGTTCTTC.

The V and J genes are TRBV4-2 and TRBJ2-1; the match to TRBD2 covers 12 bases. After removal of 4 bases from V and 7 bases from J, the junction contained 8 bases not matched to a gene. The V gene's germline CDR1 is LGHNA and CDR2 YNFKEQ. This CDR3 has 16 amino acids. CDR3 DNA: TGTGCCAGCAGCCTTCAGACTAGCGGGAGTTTAAATGAGCAGTTCTTC. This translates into CASSLQTSGSLNEQFF.

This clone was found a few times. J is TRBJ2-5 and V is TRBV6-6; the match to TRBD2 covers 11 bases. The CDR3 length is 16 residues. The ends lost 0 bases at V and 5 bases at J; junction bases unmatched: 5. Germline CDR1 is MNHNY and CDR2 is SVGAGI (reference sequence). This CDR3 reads CASSYSLAGDLETQYF. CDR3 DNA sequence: TGTGCCAGCAGTTACTCACTAGCGGGAGATTTGGAGACCCAGTACTTC.

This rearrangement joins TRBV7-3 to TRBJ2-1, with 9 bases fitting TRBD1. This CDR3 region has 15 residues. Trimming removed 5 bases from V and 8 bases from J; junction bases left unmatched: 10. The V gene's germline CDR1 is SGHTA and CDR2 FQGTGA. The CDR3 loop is CASSLTGGAEYEQFF. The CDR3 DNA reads TGTGCCAGCAGCCTCACAGGGGGCGCAGAGTATGAGCAGTTCTTC.

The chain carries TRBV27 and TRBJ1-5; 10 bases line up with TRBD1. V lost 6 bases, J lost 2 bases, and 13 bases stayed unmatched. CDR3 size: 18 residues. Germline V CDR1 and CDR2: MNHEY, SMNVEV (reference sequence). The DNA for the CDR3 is TGTGCCAGCAGCCCAAGGCGAGGGACAGGGGAGGGCAATCAGCCCCAGCATTTT. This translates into CASSPRRGTGEGNQPQHF.